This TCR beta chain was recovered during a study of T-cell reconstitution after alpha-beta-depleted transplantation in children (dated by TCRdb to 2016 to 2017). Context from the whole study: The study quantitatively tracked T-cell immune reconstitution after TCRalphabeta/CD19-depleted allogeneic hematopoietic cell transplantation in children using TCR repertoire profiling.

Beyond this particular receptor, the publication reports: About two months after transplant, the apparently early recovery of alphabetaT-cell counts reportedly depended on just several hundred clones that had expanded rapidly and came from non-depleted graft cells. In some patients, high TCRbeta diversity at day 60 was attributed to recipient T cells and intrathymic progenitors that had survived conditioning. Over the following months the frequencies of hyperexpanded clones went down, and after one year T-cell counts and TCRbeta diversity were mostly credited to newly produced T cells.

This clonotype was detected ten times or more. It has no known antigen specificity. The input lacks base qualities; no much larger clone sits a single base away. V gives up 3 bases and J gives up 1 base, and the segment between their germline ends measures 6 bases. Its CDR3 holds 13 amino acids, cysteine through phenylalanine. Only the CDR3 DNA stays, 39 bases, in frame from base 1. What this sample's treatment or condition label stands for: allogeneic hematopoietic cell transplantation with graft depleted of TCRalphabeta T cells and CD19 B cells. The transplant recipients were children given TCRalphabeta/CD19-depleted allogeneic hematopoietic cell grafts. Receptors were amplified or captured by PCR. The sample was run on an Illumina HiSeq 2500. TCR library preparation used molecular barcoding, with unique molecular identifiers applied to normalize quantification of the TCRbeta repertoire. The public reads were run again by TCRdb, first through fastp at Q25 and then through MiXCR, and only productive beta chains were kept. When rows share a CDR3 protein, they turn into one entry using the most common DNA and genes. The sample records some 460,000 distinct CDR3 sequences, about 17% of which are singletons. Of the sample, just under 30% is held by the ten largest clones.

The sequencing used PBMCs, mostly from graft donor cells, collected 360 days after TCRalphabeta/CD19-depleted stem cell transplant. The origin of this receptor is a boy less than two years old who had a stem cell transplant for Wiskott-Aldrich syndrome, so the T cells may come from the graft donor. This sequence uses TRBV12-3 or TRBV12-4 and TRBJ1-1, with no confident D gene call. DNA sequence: TGTGCCAGCAGTTTGTGGGAGAACACTGAAGCTTTCTTT. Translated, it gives CASSLWENTEAFF.